The rows below give T cell receptor beta chains drawn from one sample of a study of T cell responses to AZD1222 COVID-19 vaccine. Here immunoSEQ multiplex PCR was the method, and the copy in TCRdb shows in-frame clones only, minus some. The sample has 100,000 or so clones; more than 85% are singletons. This specimen was peripheral blood, taken on day 0 of AZD1222 vaccination. The source of these receptors is an adult in good health. CDR3s include the opening cysteine and the closing phenylalanine or tryptophan. Each record gives: V gene, J gene, clone size, D gene, CDR3 protein, CDR3 DNA. A D gene is named only where the DNA matches it firmly. Clone sizes are given selectively: once, few, many, or a class where the clone is expanded.

>TRBV30|TRBJ1-3|.|.
CAWSTGLGLTGNTIYF
TGTGCCTGGAGTACAGGGCTCGGGTTAACTGGAAACACCATATATTTT
>TRBV7-3|TRBJ1-6|.|.
CASSLQGILGNSPLHF
TGTGCCAGCAGCCTCCAGGGGATATTAGGCAATTCACCCCTCCACTTT
>TRBV5-1|TRBJ1-1|.|.
CASSPSPESMNTEAFF
TGCGCCAGCAGCCCTTCTCCGGAATCTATGAACACTGAAGCTTTCTTT
>TRBV11-3|TRBJ1-1|.|.
CASSVSRDTEAFF
TGTGCCAGCAGCGTCTCTAGGGACACTGAAGCTTTCTTT
>TRBV3-1/TRBV3-2|TRBJ2-7|.|.
CASSQTGDYEQYF
TGTGCCAGCAGCCAAACTGGGGACTACGAGCAGTACTTC
>TRBV30|TRBJ2-1|.|TRBD2
CNAGDSEQFF
TGTAACGCGGGAGACTCTGAGCAGTTCTTC
>TRBV25-1|TRBJ2-7|.|TRBD1
CASSESPRGQGSYEQYF
TGTGCCAGCAGTGAATCCCCCCGGGGACAGGGCTCCTACGAGCAGTACTTC
>TRBV3-1/TRBV3-2|TRBJ2-7|.|TRBD2
CASSHRTSGYEQYF
TGTGCCAGCAGTCACAGGACTAGCGGCTACGAGCAGTACTTC
>TRBV5-6|TRBJ1-4|.|TRBD1
CASSSGDSSDEKLFF
TGTGCCAGCAGCTCGGGGGACAGCAGTGATGAAAAACTGTTTTTT
>TRBV11-1|TRBJ2-7|.|.
CASSPRAGQPYEQYF
TGTGCCAGCAGCCCAAGAGCGGGACAACCCTACGAGCAGTACTTC
>TRBV18|TRBJ1-2|.|.
CASSPGRSVYGYTF
TGTGCCAGCTCACCAGGACGTTCGGTCTATGGCTACACCTTC
>TRBV5-1|TRBJ2-7|.|TRBD1
CASRQGSSYEQYF
TGCGCCAGTCGACAGGGGAGCTCCTACGAGCAGTACTTC
>TRBV27|TRBJ2-7|once|.
CASKGGHSGYEQYF
TGTGCCAGCAAAGGGGGACACTCGGGGTACGAGCAGTACTTC
>TRBV11-2|TRBJ2-7|.|.
CASSLGALGGSGDEQYF
TGTGCCAGCAGCTTAGGAGCGTTGGGTGGGAGCGGCGACGAGCAGTACTTC
>TRBV28|TRBJ2-3|.|.
CASGSGSTDTQYF
TGTGCCAGCGGTTCAGGGAGCACAGATACGCAGTATTTT
>TRBV5-1|TRBJ1-1|.|.
CASSANFGGTEAFF
TGCGCCAGCAGCGCTAACTTCGGGGGCACTGAAGCTTTCTTT
>TRBV5-1|TRBJ2-7|.|.
CASSLGGYEQYF
TGCGCCAGCAGCTTGGGCGGCTACGAGCAGTACTTC
>TRBV19|TRBJ2-3|once|TRBD1
CASSFSTGTGVGGTQYF
TGTGCCAGTAGTTTTTCTACAGGGACAGGGGTTGGGGGTACGCAGTATTTT
>TRBV29-1|TRBJ1-1|.|.
CSVIEQGQYTEAFF
TGCAGCGTTATCGAGCAGGGGCAGTACACTGAAGCTTTCTTT
>TRBV2|TRBJ1-4|.|TRBD1
CASTPDRGREKLFF
TGTGCCAGCACCCCGGACAGGGGAAGGGAAAAACTGTTTTTT
>TRBV9|TRBJ2-1|.|.
CASSVELAASYNEQFF
TGTGCCAGCAGCGTAGAGCTAGCAGCCTCCTACAATGAGCAGTTCTTC
>TRBV7-9|TRBJ2-1|.|.
CASSGLSEQFF
TGTGCCAGCAGCGGACTATCGGAGCAGTTCTTC
>TRBV9|TRBJ2-1|few|.
CASSVEVASYEQFF
TGTGCCAGCAGCGTCGAGGTTGCCTCGTATGAGCAGTTCTTC
>TRBV18|TRBJ1-2|.|TRBD1
CASSPFGQGQNYGYTF
TGTGCCAGCTCACCATTCGGACAGGGGCAGAACTATGGCTACACCTTC
>TRBV19|TRBJ2-6|once|TRBD1
CASRWDRYSSGANVLTF
TGTGCCAGTAGGTGGGACAGGTACTCCTCTGGGGCCAACGTCCTGACTTTC
>TRBV5-4|TRBJ2-7|.|TRBD2
CASSTGLAGDEQYF
TGTGCCAGCAGCACGGGACTAGCGGGAGACGAGCAGTACTTC
>TRBV15|TRBJ1-4|.|.
CATSTNQREKLFF
TGTGCCACCAGCACCAATCAACGAGAAAAACTGTTTTTT
>TRBV28|TRBJ1-6|.|.
CASSLVQLDYNSPLHF
TGTGCCAGCAGTTTAGTCCAATTGGACTATAATTCACCCCTCCACTTT
>TRBV10-1|TRBJ2-1|.|TRBD2
CASSPRTSLPYNEQFF
TGCGCCAGCAGTCCCCGGACTAGCTTGCCCTACAATGAGCAGTTCTTC
>TRBV5-1|TRBJ2-1|.|TRBD2
CASSAPLAGGVYNEQFF
TGCGCCAGCAGCGCACCACTAGCGGGAGGGGTTTACAATGAGCAGTTCTTC
>TRBV29-1|TRBJ1-1|.|.
CSVDEQGKRTEAFF
TGCAGCGTTGACGAACAGGGCAAGCGCACTGAAGCTTTCTTT
>TRBV5-1|TRBJ2-7|.|TRBD2
CASSWGWTSGSSYEQYF
TGCGCCAGCAGCTGGGGTTGGACTAGCGGAAGCTCCTACGAGCAGTACTTC
>TRBV30|TRBJ1-2|.|TRBD1
CAWRGTGLDYGYTF
TGTGCCTGGAGGGGGACAGGGTTGGACTATGGCTACACCTTC
>TRBV3-1/TRBV3-2|TRBJ1-6|.|.
CASSDVQNSPLHF
TGTGCCAGCAGCGACGTCCAGAATTCACCCCTCCACTTT
>TRBV4-1|TRBJ2-1|.|TRBD2
CASSLPPRTSAYNEQFF
TGCGCCAGCAGCCTCCCTCCACGGACTAGCGCCTACAATGAGCAGTTCTTC
>TRBV19|TRBJ2-7|.|.
CAAKGEFGEQYF
TGTGCCGCCAAAGGGGAATTTGGCGAGCAGTACTTC
>TRBV5-4|TRBJ2-5|.|.
CASSPDRAGWETQYF
TGTGCCAGCAGCCCCGACCGGGCAGGGTGGGAGACCCAGTACTTC
>TRBV25-1|TRBJ2-5|.|.
CASRKGGTETQYF
TGTGCCAGCAGAAAGGGAGGCACGGAGACCCAGTACTTC
>TRBV15|TRBJ1-5|once|.
CATSRDRGTGKDQPQHF
TGTGCCACCAGCAGAGATCGGGGAACCGGGAAAGATCAGCCCCAGCATTTT
>TRBV7-7|TRBJ2-1|.|.
CASSLGPAGHEQFF
TGTGCCAGCAGCTTAGGGCCCGCCGGGCATGAGCAGTTCTTC
>TRBV5-1|TRBJ1-4|.|.
CASSLFSTNEKLFF
TGCGCCAGCAGCTTATTTTCGACTAATGAAAAACTGTTTTTT
>TRBV5-1|TRBJ2-3|.|.
CASSPQGTSTDTQYF
TGCGCCAGCAGCCCACAGGGGACTAGCACAGATACGCAGTATTTT
>TRBV24-1|TRBJ1-5|.|.
CATNQGDSNQPQHF
TGTGCCACGAACCAAGGGGATAGCAATCAGCCCCAGCATTTT
>TRBV12-5|TRBJ2-5|.|TRBD2
CASGQTLAGGQETQYF
TGTGCTAGTGGTCAGACTTTAGCGGGGGGACAAGAGACCCAGTACTTC